The T cell receptor (beta chain) under discussion was sequenced for a study of blood T cell repertoires in COVID-19. Whole-study context: COVID-19 samples, acute and convalescent, were from the United States, Italy and Spain. In each case, the material was cDNA or gDNA derived from T cells, B-cell-depleted T cells, or PBMCs.

In the source study's methods: Amplification of reference gene primers was used by the study to estimate nucleated cell counts. Sequencing was performed with immunoSEQ multiplex PCR; in TCRdb, only in-frame clones are kept and a portion is missing. The DNA gave D and trimming, while V, J and clone size come from that table. The sample has more than 75,000 clones; around 86% are singletons. The junction had 5 bases not matched to a gene; V was cut back by 7 bases and J by 3 bases. The CDR3 contains 13 residues. Germline CDR1 MNHEY, CDR2 SMNVEV (reference sequence). The specimen was peripheral blood. The chain has TRBV27 and TRBJ2-7; 8 bases fit TRBD2. This sequence was found in a woman older than 75 with active or convalescent COVID-19. CDR3 nucleotides: TGTGCCAGCAAGTTGAGCGGGGGCTACGAGCAGTACTTC. Translating it yields CASKLSGGYEQYF.